This T cell receptor (beta chain) was sequenced in a study of shared clonotypes between healthy human individuals. Study overall: Per-donor plates numbered three CD4 naive, three CD4 memory, two CD8 naive and one CD8 memory.

Generated by immunoSEQ multiplex PCR, the TCRdb table keeps only in-frame clones and is missing some. The sample has some 900,000 clones, 70% to 85% seen once; the top ten hold nearly 1.5%. Findings and caveats of the study: About 5% of naive CD4 clonotypes were shared across a few donors. Clonotypes shared by all four sorted-subset donors had higher generation probabilities than non-shared clonotypes. The low donor count limited represented genetic and exposure-history diversity.

The CDR3 is 14 residues long. From germline, CDR1 is ENHRY and CDR2 SYGVKD. The V end was cut by 8 bases, the J end by 4 bases, with 16 bases between. A note on this clone: Its antigen is not known.

Input material: memory CD4+ T cells sorted from blood. Subset denoted: CD45RA-negative fraction. The V gene is TRBV10-3, the J gene TRBJ2-3; D perhaps matches TRBD1 (5 bases). The receptor was derived from a man between 18 and 35 years old in good health. CDR3 nucleotide sequence: TGTGCCATCGGGAAAGGGGCGGCCTCAGATACGCAGTATTTT. This gives the protein CAIGKGAASDTQYF.